One and the same sample provided the 25 T cell receptor beta chains below, sequenced in a study of cytomegalovirus exposure and HLA in healthy donors. The PCR employed 60 Vbeta primers together with 13 Jbeta primers. The method was immunoSEQ multiplex PCR; TCRdb's version includes in-frame clones alone and lacks a portion of them. The sample has fewer than 75,000 clones; 65% to 90% are singletons. The sample comprised PBMCs. Receptors originate from a man between 25 and 39 years old in good health and CMV-seronegative.

This clone was recorded once. As DNA, the CDR3 is TGCGCCAGCAGCCCCTCCCGCGGGACTATTACCGGGGAGCTGTTTTTT. Protein sequence: CASSPSRGTITGELFF. The genes are TRBV4-3 and TRBJ2-2, with 7 positions matching TRBD2. Per the germline V gene, CDR1 is LGHNA and CDR2 is YSLEER. CDR3 length equals 16 residues. Trimming removed 4 bases from V and 5 bases from J; junction bases left unmatched: 10.

The chain employs TRBV11-2 and TRBJ1-2; 11 bases fit TRBD1. Trimming took 1 base from V and 11 from J; bases not matched to a gene: 6. The germline CDR1 and CDR2 sequences are SGHAT and FQNNGV. This CDR3 spans 14 amino acids. The CDR3 DNA reads as TGTGCCAGCAGCTTAGCACCCGGGACAGGGGGTTACACCTTC. Translating gives CASSLAPGTGGYTF.

The chain combines TRBV9 with TRBJ1-2; TRBD1 is a possible D gene (5 bases). The V and J ends lost 2 bases and 1 base respectively, with 15 bases between them. The CDR3 runs 16 residues. Germline CDR1 is SGDLS and CDR2 is YYNGEE. This chain's CDR3 is CASSVETAGDNYGYTF. CDR3 bases: TGTGCCAGCAGCGTGGAGACAGCTGGGGATAACTATGGCTACACCTTC.

In regard to this clone: This same CDR3 is encoded by further DNA sequences in the sample. The V call is TRBV10-3, the J call TRBJ2-7, with 11 bases matching TRBD1. Germline lookup yields CDR1 ENHRY and CDR2 SYGVKD. The CDR3 runs to 16 residues. Trimming removed 0 bases from V and 2 bases from J; junction bases left unmatched: 3. CDR3 nucleotide sequence: TGTGCCATCAGTGAGTCGATGGGACAGGGGGCCTACGAGCAGTACTTC. Translation: CAISESMGQGAYEQYF.

CDR3 nucleotide sequence: TGTGCCTGGACCCCTCTCCGAAATTTAGGTGAAACCCCGGTTCGGGGCGAGCAGTACTTC. Its protein is CAWTPLRNLGETPVRGEQYF. This sequence joins TRBV30 and TRBJ2-7; D is perhaps TRBD2 (5 bases). There are 20 residues in the CDR3. V gave up 4 bases and J gave up 6 bases, with 37 bases separating them. Germline V lookup: CDR1 GTSNPN, CDR2 SVGIG (reference sequence).

V usage is TRBV7-6 and J usage is TRBJ1-5; D unclear. The CDR3 totals 15 residues. V lost 0 bases and J lost 6, with 12 bases in between. Looked up from germline, CDR1 is SGHVS and CDR2 is FNYEAQ. CDR3 DNA: TGTGCCAGCAGCTTAGCACCGGGGAAGGGTCAGCCCCAGCATTTT. It yields the protein CASSLAPGKGQPQHF.

The CDR3 sequence is CARAPRDEKLFF. The CDR3 DNA reads as TGTGCCAGGGCCCCCCGGGATGAAAAACTGTTTTTT. The chain has TRBV27 and TRBJ1-4, with D uncertain. Germline V gene sequence: CDR1 MNHEY, CDR2 SMNVEV (reference sequence). The CDR3 runs 12 residues. With 9 bases removed from V and 6 bases from J, the gap between germline ends came to 11 bases.

The rearrangement joins TRBV6-5 to TRBJ2-1, with 8 bases that match TRBD2. Germline V gene lookup returns CDR1 MNHEY and CDR2 SVGAGI. The CDR3 totals 12 residues. The V gene end was trimmed by 6 bases and the J gene end by 8 bases; junction bases not matched to a gene: 3. CDR3: CASSPGGDEQFF. CDR3 sequence (DNA): TGTGCCAGCAGCCCGGGGGGGGATGAGCAGTTCTTC.

The V call is TRBV6-1, the J call TRBJ2-3; a possible D gene is TRBD1 (6 bases). Germline loops: CDR1 MNHNS, CDR2 SASEGT. CDR3 size: 15 residues. V was pared by 4 bases and J by 0 bases, with 11 bases between. The CDR3 sequence is CASSAQGTSTDTQYF. Here the CDR3 DNA reads TGTGCCAGCAGTGCACAGGGTACGAGCACAGATACGCAGTATTTT.

The CDR3 DNA sequence: TGTGCCAGCAGCTTAGGTGGGGCGGATACGCAGTATTTT. Its protein is CASSLGGADTQYF. The chain combines TRBV7-2 with TRBJ2-3; D may be TRBD1 (5 bases). V was clipped by 1 base and J by 6 bases, with 8 bases between them. Germline-derived CDR1 and CDR2 are SGHTA and FQGNSA. The CDR3 sequence is 13 residues long.

The rearrangement uses TRBV6-5 and TRBJ1-1; the D gene is possibly TRBD1 (6 bases). V was cut by 0 bases and J by 6 bases, with 14 bases left in between. Per germline, CDR1 MNHEY and CDR2 SVGAGI. The length of the CDR3 is 15 residues. CDR3 DNA: TGTGCCAGCAGTTACTCGAACCAGGGGCGGGCTGAAGCTTTCTTT. This sequence encodes CASSYSNQGRAEAFF.

The genes are TRBV9 and TRBJ2-3; D not resolved. The CDR3 runs 14 residues. Germline values: CDR1 SGDLS, CDR2 YYNGEE. V was shortened by 3 bases and J by 10 bases, with 18 bases between the two germline ends. CDR3 coding DNA: TGTGCCAGCAGCGCATCAGACTCACCGCAATCGCAGTATTTT. Encoded protein: CASSASDSPQSQYF.

The rearrangement uses TRBV7-8 and TRBJ2-2; D may be TRBD2 (6 bases). Germline V gives CDR1 SGHVS, CDR2 FQNEAQ. The CDR3 consists of 15 residues. V was trimmed by 5 bases and J by 1 base, leaving 11 bases between them. The CDR3 bases are TGTGCCAGCAGCCCCGCGGGGTTGAACACCGGGGAGCTGTTTTTT. Translation: CASSPAGLNTGELFF.

The chain has TRBV13 and TRBJ2-2, with 10 bases identical to TRBD2. Germline V gene data show CDR1 as PRHDT and CDR2 as FYEKMQ (reference sequence). V lost 4 bases, J lost 4 bases, and 6 bases stayed unmatched. CDR3 size: 16 residues. This chain's CDR3 is CASSYIAGGGTGELFF. As DNA, the CDR3 is TGTGCCAGCAGCTATATAGCGGGGGGCGGCACCGGGGAGCTGTTTTTT.

The gene calls are TRBV11-3 and TRBJ2-5, with 7 bases that match TRBD2. Germline V CDR1 and CDR2: SGHNT, YENEEA. J gave up 5 bases and V 5 bases, and 5 bases lay outside the gene matches. This CDR3 spans 13 amino acids. In DNA, the CDR3 is TGTGCCAGCAGCCCCGGGGGGTCGGAGACCCAGTACTTC. Translation gives CASSPGGSETQYF. Together with reference TRBV11-3 and TRBJ2-5, the CDR3 gives the full variable domain: EAGVVQSPRYKIIEKKQPVAFWCNPISGHNTLYWYLQNLGQGPELLIRYENEEAVDDSQLPKDRFSAERLKGVDSTLKIQPAELGDSAVYLCASSPGGSETQYFGPGTRLLVL.

This clone was counted between two and nine times. The chain joins TRBV4-3 to TRBJ2-2; 7 bases are a match to TRBD1. This CDR3 is built from 15 residues. Germline V lookup: CDR1 LGHNA, CDR2 YSLEER. Losses at the gene ends were 0 bases for V and 4 bases for J; bases not matched to a gene: 2. Here the CDR3 DNA reads TGCGCCAGCAGCCAAGATACAGGGGCCACCGGGGAGCTGTTTTTT. Protein sequence: CASSQDTGATGELFF.

The J gene is TRBJ1-2, the V gene TRBV10-1; 12 nucleotides align to TRBD1. The J segment lost 7 bases and the V segment lost 6 bases, leaving 12 bases of the junction unmatched. Germline assignment: CDR1 WNHNN and CDR2 SYGVQD (reference sequence). The CDR3 covers 16 residues. Here the CDR3 DNA reads TGCGCCAGCAGCCCGGGACAGGGGGCTGTAGATGGTGGCTACACCTTC. Protein sequence: CASSPGQGAVDGGYTF.

This clone was seen a single time. V gene TRBV10-3 combines with J gene TRBJ2-2; D unclear. The V and J ends lost 11 bases and 4 bases respectively, with 8 bases between them. Germline V CDR1 and CDR2: ENHRY, SYGVKD. CDR3 length: 11 amino acids. The CDR3 spells CAVHSTGELFF. The CDR3 DNA follows: TGTGCCGTTCATAGCACCGGGGAGCTGTTTTTT.

V usage is TRBV6-1 and J usage is TRBJ1-1; the D gene is possibly TRBD1 (5 bases). With 3 bases removed from V and 1 base from J, the gap between germline ends came to 12 bases. In germline, CDR1 is MNHNS, CDR2 SASEGT. The CDR3 extends over 15 amino acids. The CDR3 spells CASSDGPQGNTEAFF. The CDR3 DNA follows: TGTGCCAGCAGTGATGGACCCCAGGGGAACACTGAAGCTTTCTTT.

This clone has just one count. A junction boundary mismatches the germline segment, possibly from a read error. The chain recombines TRBV7-9 with TRBJ1-6, with a tentative D call TRBD1 (6 bases). CDR1 is SEHNR, CDR2 FQNEAQ, per germline (reference sequence). This CDR3 has 15 residues. CDR3 in DNA: TGTTCCAGCAGCTTAGGGGGGGGCTCAGGTTCACCCCTCCACTTT. Translating gives CSSSLGGGSGSPLHF.

The CDR3 DNA reads TGTGCCAGCTCACCAATGTCGACAGGTTCTAACTATGGCTACACCTTC. This translates into CASSPMSTGSNYGYTF. The chain carries TRBV18 and TRBJ1-2; D perhaps matches TRBD1 (6 bases). Trimming pared 2 bases from V and 0 bases from J, leaving 13 bases between. Germline values: CDR1 KGHSH, CDR2 LQKENI. CDR3 size: 16 residues.

The gene calls are TRBV10-3 and TRBJ2-7, with TRBD1 as a possible D gene (6 bases). The CDR3 runs 15 residues. Trimming shortened V by 3 bases and J by 0 bases, and 12 bases separated the two germline ends. Germline CDR1 reads ENHRY; CDR2 reads SYGVKD. Here the CDR3 DNA reads TGTGCCATCAGTGATACGGCAGGGGCCTCCTACGAGCAGTACTTC. Translating gives CAISDTAGASYEQYF.

The J gene is TRBJ2-1, the V gene TRBV7-7, with TRBD1 matching 10 bases. V was clipped by 5 bases and J by 2 bases; unmatched bases: 3. The CDR3 is made up of 15 amino acids. CDR1 and CDR2 (germline): SSHAT, FNYEAQ (reference sequence). CDR3 sequence: CASSKGQGPYNEQFF. For the CDR3, the DNA is TGTGCCAGCAGCAAGGGACAGGGGCCCTACAATGAGCAGTTCTTC.

The rearrangement uses TRBV9 and TRBJ1-1; D may be TRBD1 (6 bases). The CDR3 covers 16 residues. V lost 0 bases to trimming and J lost 1 base, with 13 bases between them. Germline CDR1 reads SGDLS; CDR2 reads YYNGEE. In DNA, the CDR3 is TGTGCCAGCAGCGTAGCTGTGGGGGCCACGAACACTGAAGCTTTCTTT. Protein product: CASSVAVGATNTEAFF.

This clone appeared a single time. The rearrangement uses TRBV9 and TRBJ1-3; no reliable D call. Germline V gives CDR1 SGDLS, CDR2 YYNGEE. This CDR3 is 14 amino acids long. The germline V and J ends were trimmed by 4 bases and 0 bases, with 8 bases remaining between them. The CDR3 DNA is TGTGCCAGCAGCCAGGACTACTCTGGAAACACCATATATTTT. Translating it yields CASSQDYSGNTIYF.